These 18 T cell receptor beta chains came from one sample sequenced in a study of a mutant IDH1 vaccine in newly diagnosed glioma. Described time point: week 47, end of study. A 20-mer mutant IDH1 peptide at 300 ug was injected subcutaneously with topical imiquimod. This table comes from immunoSEQ multiplex PCR, and its TCRdb copy is limited to in-frame clones, with some not included. The sample yields 30,000 to 35,000 clones, approximately 89% seen once. Their specific antigens are unknown. Sample: PBMCs, taken from a glioma patient whose treatment included an IDH1 peptide vaccine. The source of these receptors is a man aged 40-49 years with glioma.

J is TRBJ2-1 and V is TRBV5-4, with a possible D match to TRBD1 (6 bases). The CDR3 has 13 amino acids. CDR1 is SGHNT and CDR2 is YYREEE in the germline V gene (reference sequence). Trimming removed 2 bases from V and 3 bases from J, with 6 bases in between. The CDR3 sequence is CASSLGGYNEQFF. DNA for the CDR3: TGTGCCAGCAGCTTAGGGGGCTACAATGAGCAGTTCTTC.

The chain carries TRBV6-1 and TRBJ2-1; D ambiguous. The CDR3 sequence is 13 residues long. The germline V and J ends were trimmed by 4 bases and 5 bases, with 9 bases remaining between them. Germline V gene data show CDR1 as MNHNS and CDR2 as SASEGT. The CDR3 DNA follows: TGTGCCAGCAGTGCAGCTAGAAACAATGAGCAGTTCTTC. Translating it yields CASSAARNNEQFF.

The V gene is TRBV9, the J gene TRBJ2-2; D not resolved. V lost 5 bases to trimming and J lost 1 base, with 9 bases between them. Germline CDR1 and CDR2: SGDLS and YYNGEE. The CDR3 consists of 14 residues. The CDR3 coding sequence is TGTGCCAGCAGTGGACCGGGGAACACCGGGGAGCTGTTTTTT. It translates to CASSGPGNTGELFF.

The rearrangement links TRBV28 to TRBJ1-4, with 8 bases aligning to TRBD1. The J segment lost 7 bases and the V segment lost 2 bases, leaving 9 bases of the junction unmatched. CDR1 and CDR2 from the germline V gene are MDHEN and SYDVKM. The CDR3 totals 16 residues. CDR3 amino acids: CASSLLWGQAVEKLFF. As DNA, the CDR3 is TGTGCCAGCAGTTTACTTTGGGGACAGGCGGTTGAAAAACTGTTTTTT.

The chain links TRBV7-2 to TRBJ2-7; 7 bases fit TRBD1. Germline trimming cut 6 bases from V and 2 bases from J; bases unmatched to any gene: 7. CDR1 is SGHTA and CDR2 is FQGNSA in the germline V gene. The CDR3 loop spans 14 amino acids. The CDR3 region is CASSRGQPPYEQYV. The CDR3 DNA sequence: TGTGCCAGCAGTAGGGGACAGCCACCCTACGAGCAGTACGTC.

The rearrangement uses TRBV10-1 and TRBJ2-3; tentatively, D is TRBD2 (5 bases). This CDR3 spans 15 amino acids. The V end lost 4 bases, the J end lost 0 bases, and 11 bases lay between the germline ends. Germline V gene sequence: CDR1 WNHNN, CDR2 SYGVQD (reference sequence). CDR3 nucleotide sequence: TGCGCCAGCAGTGTGAGGGATACTAGCACAGATACGCAGTATTTT. Protein: CASSVRDTSTDTQYF.

The chain recombines TRBV9 with TRBJ2-1; D gene unclear. CDR3 length: 15 amino acids. V lost 0 bases, J lost 7 bases, and 14 bases lay in between. Germline V gene data show CDR1 as SGDLS and CDR2 as YYNGEE. CDR3 protein: CASSVGASDTNEQFF. CDR3 nucleotide sequence: TGTGCCAGCAGCGTAGGTGCCAGTGATACGAATGAGCAGTTCTTC.

The gene calls are TRBV7-2 and TRBJ1-3; weak D call: TRBD1 (5 bases). CDR1 SGHTA and CDR2 FQGNSA come from the germline V gene. The CDR3 runs 14 residues. Trimming left V 2 bases short and J 6 bases short, with 11 bases between. This CDR3 is CASSLNPGLNTIYF. CDR3 DNA sequence: TGTGCCAGCAGCTTAAATCCAGGGTTAAACACCATATATTTT.

The V gene is TRBV6-5, the J gene TRBJ2-5; tentatively, D is TRBD1 (7 bases). Trimming pared 4 bases from V and 5 bases from J, leaving 20 bases between. CDR1 is MNHEY and CDR2 is SVGAGI in the germline V gene. This CDR3 is 16 amino acids long. The DNA of the CDR3 is TGTGCCAGCAGTTCCCTCGACAGGGCGGGATTTGAGACCCAGTACTTC. It specifies CASSSLDRAGFETQYF.

This clone has only one observation. The gene calls are TRBV2 and TRBJ2-7; D not certain. Germline V gives CDR1 SNHLY, CDR2 FYNNEI. The CDR3 consists of 14 residues. V lost 1 base to trimming and J lost 7 bases, with 14 bases between them. The CDR3 region has the DNA TGTGCCAGCAGTGAAGGGGTCTTGGCCGGTGAGCAGTACGTC. Its protein is CASSEGVLAGEQYV.

The V gene is TRBV5-4, the J gene TRBJ1-1, with D uncertain. Trimming stripped 1 base from V and 1 base from J, with 8 bases between. The length of the CDR3 is 14 residues. The germline V gene encodes CDR1 SGHNT and CDR2 YYREEE (reference sequence). This CDR3 is CASSLKGRNTEAFF. The CDR3 DNA is TGTGCCAGCAGCTTGAAAGGGAGGAACACTGAAGCTTTCTTT.

The V and J genes are TRBV28 and TRBJ1-2; D remains unclear. Germline assignment: CDR1 MDHEN and CDR2 SYDVKM. The ends were cut back, 3 bases at V and 0 bases at J, with 5 bases in the middle. This CDR3 is 13 amino acids long. CDR3 DNA: TGTGCCAGCAGTTTGCAATCTAACTATGGCTACACCTTC. Protein product: CASSLQSNYGYTF.

V and J are TRBV5-8 and TRBJ2-4; TRBD1 matches at 7 bases. The germline V gene encodes CDR1 SGHTS and CDR2 YDEGEE. V shed 4 bases, J shed 7 bases, and the junction held 8 bases outside the gene matches. CDR3 length equals 14 residues. The CDR3: CASSLRDRGNIQYF. The DNA for the CDR3 is TGTGCCAGCAGCCTACGGGACAGAGGGAACATTCAGTACTTC. Full variable domain (rest looked up from reference TRBV5-8 and TRBJ2-4): EAGVTQSPTHLIKTRGQQATLRCSPISGHTSVYWYQQALGLGLQFLLWYDEGEERNRGNFPPRFSGRQFPNYSSELNVNALELEDSALYLCASSLRDRGNIQYFGAGTRLSVL.

The chain employs TRBV9 and TRBJ2-1, with TRBD2 matching over 7 bases. The germline V gene encodes CDR1 SGDLS and CDR2 YYNGEE. CDR3 length equals 14 residues. The trim removed 2 bases at V and 7 bases at J, leaving 6 bases unmatched. The CDR3 DNA is TGTGCCAGCAGCGTTGGCGGGAGCTTGAATGAGCAGTTCTTC. It specifies CASSVGGSLNEQFF.

V usage is TRBV19 and J usage is TRBJ2-2; 10 bases line up with TRBD2. The ends lost 5 bases at V and 6 bases at J; junction bases unmatched: 9. The germline V gene encodes CDR1 LNHDA and CDR2 SQIVND (reference sequence). The CDR3 loop spans 16 amino acids. CDR3 region: CASSEGSGRIAGELFF. The CDR3 DNA reads as TGTGCCAGTAGTGAAGGTAGCGGGAGGATCGCCGGGGAGCTGTTTTTT.

The count of this clone is one. The V gene is TRBV7-8, the J gene TRBJ1-5; TRBD1 might be the D (6 bases). V lost 4 bases and J 6 bases, leaving 10 bases between the germline ends. This CDR3 has 13 amino acids. Germline V CDR1 and CDR2: SGHVS, FQNEAQ. For the CDR3, the DNA is TGTGCCAGCAGCTCTAGGGGGGTTCAGCCCCAGCATTTT. Translating it yields CASSSRGVQPQHF.

V usage is TRBV27 and J usage is TRBJ2-1; 8 bases agree with TRBD2. Trimming took 1 base from V and 0 from J; bases not matched to a gene: 5. CDR3 length: 17 amino acids. CDR1 is MNHEY, CDR2 SMNVEV, per germline (reference sequence). In DNA, the CDR3 is TGTGCCAGCAGTTTATTGGCCGCGGGGGGCTCCTACAATGAGCAGTTCTTC. Encoded protein: CASSLLAAGGSYNEQFF.

The J gene is TRBJ2-7, the V gene TRBV2, with TRBD2 identical over 9 bases. The CDR3 is 14 residues long. Trimming took 10 bases from V and 4 from J; bases not matched to a gene: 11. CDR1 is SNHLY, CDR2 FYNNEI, per germline. The CDR3, as DNA: TGTGCCACAACTGTGCTAGCGGGACAATACGAGCAGTACTTC. Protein: CATTVLAGQYEQYF. Full variable domain (outside the CDR3, taken from reference TRBV2 and TRBJ2-7): EPEVTQTPSHQVTQMGQEVILRCVPISNHLYFYWYRQILGQKVEFLVSFYNNEISEKSEIFDDQFSVERPDGSNFTLKIRSTKLEDSAMYFCATTVLAGQYEQYFGPGTRLTVT.